This T cell receptor beta chain was profiled in a study of cytomegalovirus exposure and HLA in healthy donors. General study results and limits: A reported reduction in N-insertions relative to the approximately 670-donor mean was seen in an Asian-associated ancestry cluster in a later analysis.

As to this clone: Its target is not known.

Between the trimmed V and J ends, which lost 5 bases and 3 bases, there was a span of 17 bases. Germline loops: CDR1 SGHTA, CDR2 FQGNSA. This CDR3 spans 16 amino acids. Primers included in the PCR were 60 Vbeta and 13 Jbeta primers. Assay: immunoSEQ multiplex PCR; the TCRdb copy retains only in-frame clones and omits some. The data show some 70,000 clones, roughly 69% seen once. The chain combines TRBV7-2 with TRBJ2-1; D is undetermined. The clonotype comes from a woman aged 45-59 years in good health and CMV-seronegative. The specimen sequenced was PBMCs. This CDR3 reads CASSPQESRLYNEQFF. As DNA, the CDR3 is TGTGCCAGCAGCCCCCAAGAATCGCGGCTCTACAATGAGCAGTTCTTC.